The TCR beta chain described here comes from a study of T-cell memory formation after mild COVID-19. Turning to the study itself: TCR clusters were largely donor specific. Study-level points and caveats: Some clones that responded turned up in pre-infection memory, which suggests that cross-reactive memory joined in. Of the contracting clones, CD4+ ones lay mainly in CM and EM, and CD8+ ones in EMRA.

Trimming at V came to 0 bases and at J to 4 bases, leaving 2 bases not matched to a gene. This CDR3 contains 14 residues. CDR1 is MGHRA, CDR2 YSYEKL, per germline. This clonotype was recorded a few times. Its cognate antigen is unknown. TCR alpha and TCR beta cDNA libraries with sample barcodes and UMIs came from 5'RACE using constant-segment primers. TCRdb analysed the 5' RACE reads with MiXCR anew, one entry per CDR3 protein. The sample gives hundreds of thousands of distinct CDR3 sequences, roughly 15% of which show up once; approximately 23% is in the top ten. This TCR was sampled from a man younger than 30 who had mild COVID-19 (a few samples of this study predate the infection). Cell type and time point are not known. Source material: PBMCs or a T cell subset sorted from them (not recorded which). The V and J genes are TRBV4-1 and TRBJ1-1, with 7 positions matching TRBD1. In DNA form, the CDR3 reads TGCGCCAGCAGCCAAGAGGGACAGCTCACTGAAGCTTTCTTT. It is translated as CASSQEGQLTEAFF.